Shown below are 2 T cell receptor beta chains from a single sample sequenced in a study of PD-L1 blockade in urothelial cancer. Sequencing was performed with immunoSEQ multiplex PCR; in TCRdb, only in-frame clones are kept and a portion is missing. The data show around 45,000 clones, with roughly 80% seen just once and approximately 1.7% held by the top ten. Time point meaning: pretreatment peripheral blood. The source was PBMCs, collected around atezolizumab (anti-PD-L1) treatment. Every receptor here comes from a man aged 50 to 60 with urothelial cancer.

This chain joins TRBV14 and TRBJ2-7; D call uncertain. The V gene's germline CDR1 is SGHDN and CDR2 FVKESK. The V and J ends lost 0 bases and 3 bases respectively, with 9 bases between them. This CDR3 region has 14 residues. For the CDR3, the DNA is TGTGCCAGCAGCCAAGACACGACATACTACGAGCAGTACTTC. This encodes CASSQDTTYYEQYF.

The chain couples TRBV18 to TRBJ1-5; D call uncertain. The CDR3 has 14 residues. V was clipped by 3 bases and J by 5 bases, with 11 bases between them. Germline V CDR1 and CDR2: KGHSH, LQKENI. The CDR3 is CASSPQADDQPQHF. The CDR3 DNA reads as TGTGCCAGCTCACCGCAGGCAGACGATCAGCCCCAGCATTTT.